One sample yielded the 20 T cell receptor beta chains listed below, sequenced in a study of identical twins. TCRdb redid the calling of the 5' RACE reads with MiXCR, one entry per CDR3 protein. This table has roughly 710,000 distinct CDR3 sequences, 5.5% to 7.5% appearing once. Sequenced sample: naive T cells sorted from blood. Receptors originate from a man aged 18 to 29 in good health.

The CDR3 region has the DNA TGTGCCTGGAGGGAGAGTCGAGCCGGGGAGCTGTTTTTT. It translates to CAWRESRAGELFF. The chain employs TRBV30 and TRBJ2-2; no clear D gene. CDR3 length equals 13 residues. Trimming removed 3 bases at V and 6 bases at J, with 11 bases between. The V gene's germline CDR1 is GTSNPN and CDR2 SVGIG (reference sequence).

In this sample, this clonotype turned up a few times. In DNA form, the CDR3 reads TGCAGTGCTCTCACCCCCAGGCTCAGCACAGATACGCAGTATTTT. Amino acid sequence: CSALTPRLSTDTQYF. V gene TRBV20-1 combines with J gene TRBJ2-3; D call uncertain. Trimming removed 5 bases from V and 0 bases from J, with 15 bases in between. CDR1 is DFQATT, CDR2 SNEGSKA, per germline (reference sequence). The CDR3 contains 15 residues.

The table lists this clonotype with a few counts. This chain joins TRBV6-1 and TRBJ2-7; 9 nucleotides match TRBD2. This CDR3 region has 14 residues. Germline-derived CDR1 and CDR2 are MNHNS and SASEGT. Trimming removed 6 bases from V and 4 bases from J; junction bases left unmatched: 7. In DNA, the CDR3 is TGTGCCAGCAGCGTAGCGGGAGTTGGGTACGAGCAGTACGTC. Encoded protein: CASSVAGVGYEQYV.

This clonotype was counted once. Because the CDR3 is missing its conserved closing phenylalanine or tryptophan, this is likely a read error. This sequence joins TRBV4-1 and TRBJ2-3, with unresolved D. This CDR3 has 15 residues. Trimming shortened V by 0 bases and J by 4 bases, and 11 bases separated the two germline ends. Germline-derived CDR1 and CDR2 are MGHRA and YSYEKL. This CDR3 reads CASSQDGLGPDTQYL. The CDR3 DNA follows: TGCGCCAGCAGCCAAGATGGGCTGGGCCCAGATACGCAGTATCTG.

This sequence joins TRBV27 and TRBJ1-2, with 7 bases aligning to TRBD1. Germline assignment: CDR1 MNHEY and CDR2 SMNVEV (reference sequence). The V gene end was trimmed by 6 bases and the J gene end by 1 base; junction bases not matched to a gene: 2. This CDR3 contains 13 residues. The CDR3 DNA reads TGTGCCAGCAGCCACAGGGGTAACTATGGCTACACCTTC. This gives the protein CASSHRGNYGYTF.

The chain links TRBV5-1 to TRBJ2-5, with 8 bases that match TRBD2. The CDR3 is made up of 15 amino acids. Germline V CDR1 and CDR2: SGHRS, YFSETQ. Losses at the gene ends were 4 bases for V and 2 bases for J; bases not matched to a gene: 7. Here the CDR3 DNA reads TGCGCCAGCAGCCCGGGGGGGACACGGCAAGAGACCCAGTACTTC. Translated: CASSPGGTRQETQYF.

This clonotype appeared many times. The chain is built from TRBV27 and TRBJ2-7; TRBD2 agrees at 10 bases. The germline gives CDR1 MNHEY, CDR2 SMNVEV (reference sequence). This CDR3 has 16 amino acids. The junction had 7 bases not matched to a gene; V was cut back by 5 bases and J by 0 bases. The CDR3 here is CASSSVAGGRSYEQYF. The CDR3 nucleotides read TGTGCCAGCAGTAGCGTAGCGGGGGGACGCTCCTACGAGCAGTACTTC.

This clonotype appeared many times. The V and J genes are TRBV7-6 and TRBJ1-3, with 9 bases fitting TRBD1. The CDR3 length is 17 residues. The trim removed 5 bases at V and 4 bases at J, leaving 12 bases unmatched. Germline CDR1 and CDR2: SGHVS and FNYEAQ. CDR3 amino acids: CASSATGGLGRGNTIYF. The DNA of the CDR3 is TGTGCCAGCAGCGCGACAGGGGGTTTAGGAAGAGGAAACACCATATATTTT.

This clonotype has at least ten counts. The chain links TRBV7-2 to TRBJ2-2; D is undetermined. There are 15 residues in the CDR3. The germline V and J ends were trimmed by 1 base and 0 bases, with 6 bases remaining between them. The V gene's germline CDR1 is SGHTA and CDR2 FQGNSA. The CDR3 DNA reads TGTGCCAGCAGCTTAGATATAACGAACACCGGGGAGCTGTTTTTT. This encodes CASSLDITNTGELFF.

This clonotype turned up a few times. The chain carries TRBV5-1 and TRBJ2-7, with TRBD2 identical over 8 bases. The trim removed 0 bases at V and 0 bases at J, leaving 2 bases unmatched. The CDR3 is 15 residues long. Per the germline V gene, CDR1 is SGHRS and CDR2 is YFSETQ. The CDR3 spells CASSLAGGGSYEQYV. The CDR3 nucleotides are TGCGCCAGCAGCTTGGCGGGAGGGGGCTCCTACGAGCAGTACGTC.

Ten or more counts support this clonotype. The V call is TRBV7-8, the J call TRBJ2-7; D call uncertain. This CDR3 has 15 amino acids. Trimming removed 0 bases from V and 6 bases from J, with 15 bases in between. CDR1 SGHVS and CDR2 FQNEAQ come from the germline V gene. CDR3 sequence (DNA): TGTGCCAGCAGCTTAGCCGAGATAGGGTCCGGCGAGCAGTACTTC. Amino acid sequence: CASSLAEIGSGEQYF.

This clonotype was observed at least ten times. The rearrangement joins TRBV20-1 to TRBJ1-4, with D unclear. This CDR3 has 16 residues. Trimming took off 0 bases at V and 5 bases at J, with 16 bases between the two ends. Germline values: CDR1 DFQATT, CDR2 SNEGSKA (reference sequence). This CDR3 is CSARDRRSAVNEKLFF. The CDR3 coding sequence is TGCAGTGCTAGAGATCGTCGGTCAGCCGTAAATGAAAAACTGTTTTTT.

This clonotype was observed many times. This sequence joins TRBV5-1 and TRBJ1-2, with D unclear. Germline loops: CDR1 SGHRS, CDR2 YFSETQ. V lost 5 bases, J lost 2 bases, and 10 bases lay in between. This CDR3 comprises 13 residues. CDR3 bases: TGCGCCAGCAGGGTCCAGGACAACTATGGCTACACCTTC. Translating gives CASRVQDNYGYTF. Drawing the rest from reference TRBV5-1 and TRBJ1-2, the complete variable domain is KAGVTQTPRYLIKTRGQQVTLSCSPISGHRSVSWYQQTPGQGLQFLFEYFSETQRNKGNFPGRFSGRQFSNSRSEMNVSTLELGDSALYLCASRVQDNYGYTFGSGTRLTVV.

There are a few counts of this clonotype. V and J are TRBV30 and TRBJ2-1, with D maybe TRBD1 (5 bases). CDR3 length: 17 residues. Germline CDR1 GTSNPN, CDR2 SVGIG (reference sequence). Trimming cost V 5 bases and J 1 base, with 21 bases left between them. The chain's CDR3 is CAWGQGREPSSYNEQFF. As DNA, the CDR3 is TGTGCCTGGGGACAAGGAAGGGAACCCTCTTCCTACAATGAGCAGTTCTTC.

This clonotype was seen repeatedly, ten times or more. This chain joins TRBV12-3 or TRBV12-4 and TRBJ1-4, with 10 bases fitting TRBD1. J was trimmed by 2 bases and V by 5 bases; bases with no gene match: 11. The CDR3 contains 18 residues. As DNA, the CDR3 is TGTGCCAGCAGTCCTGGGCGACAGGGGGCGCGCACTAATGAAAAACTGTTTTTT. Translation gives CASSPGRQGARTNEKLFF.

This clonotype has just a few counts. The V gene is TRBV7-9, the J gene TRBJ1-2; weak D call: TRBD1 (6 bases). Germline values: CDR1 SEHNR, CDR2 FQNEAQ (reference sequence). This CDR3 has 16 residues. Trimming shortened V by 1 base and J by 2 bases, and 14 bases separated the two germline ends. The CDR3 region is CASSLESQGQNYGYTF. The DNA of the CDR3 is TGTGCCAGCAGCTTAGAGTCGCAGGGGCAAAACTATGGCTACACCTTC.

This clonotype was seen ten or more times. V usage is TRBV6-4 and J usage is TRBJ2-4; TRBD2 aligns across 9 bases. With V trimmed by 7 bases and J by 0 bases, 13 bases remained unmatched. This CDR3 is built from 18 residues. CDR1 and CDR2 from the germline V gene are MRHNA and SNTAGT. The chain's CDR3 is CASKTGPAGGLAKNIQYF. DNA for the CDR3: TGTGCCAGCAAGACAGGCCCAGCGGGGGGCTTAGCCAAAAACATTCAGTACTTC.

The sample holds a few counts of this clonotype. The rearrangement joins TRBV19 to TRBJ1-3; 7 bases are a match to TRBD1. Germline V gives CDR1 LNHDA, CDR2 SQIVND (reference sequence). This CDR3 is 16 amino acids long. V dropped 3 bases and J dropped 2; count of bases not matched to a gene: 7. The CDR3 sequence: CASSITATGAGNTIYF. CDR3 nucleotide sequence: TGTGCCAGTAGTATCACAGCAACAGGGGCTGGAAACACCATATATTTT.

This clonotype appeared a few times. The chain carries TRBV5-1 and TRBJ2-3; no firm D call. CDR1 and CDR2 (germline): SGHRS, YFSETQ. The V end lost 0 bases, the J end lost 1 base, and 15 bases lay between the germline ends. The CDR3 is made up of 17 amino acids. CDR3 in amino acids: CASSLVVSVEGTDTQYF. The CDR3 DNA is TGCGCCAGCAGCTTGGTCGTGTCGGTAGAGGGCACAGATACGCAGTATTTT.

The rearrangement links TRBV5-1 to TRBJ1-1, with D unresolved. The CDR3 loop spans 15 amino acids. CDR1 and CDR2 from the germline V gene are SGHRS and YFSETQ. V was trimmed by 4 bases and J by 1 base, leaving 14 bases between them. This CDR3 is CASSLHEGENTEAFF. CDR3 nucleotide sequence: TGCGCCAGCAGCCTACATGAAGGTGAGAACACTGAAGCTTTCTTT. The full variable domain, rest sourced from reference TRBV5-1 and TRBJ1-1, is KAGVTQTPRYLIKTRGQQVTLSCSPISGHRSVSWYQQTPGQGLQFLFEYFSETQRNKGNFPGRFSGRQFSNSRSEMNVSTLELGDSALYLCASSLHEGENTEAFFGQGTRLTVV.